The 19 T cell receptor beta chains reported below all come from one sample, sequenced in a study of blood T cell repertoires in COVID-19. Repertoires were generated with immunoSEQ multiplex PCR, while TCRdb's copy carries only in-frame clones and drops some. The profile shows just over 250,000 clones, about 91% of them singletons. Material: peripheral blood. The receptors come from a person under 35 with COVID-19, enrolled during active disease.

The chain couples TRBV27 to TRBJ2-1; TRBD1 agrees at 10 bases. The CDR3 has 17 amino acids. The V gene end was trimmed by 1 base and the J gene end by 4 bases; junction bases not matched to a gene: 7. Germline V lookup: CDR1 MNHEY, CDR2 SMNVEV (reference sequence). The CDR3 spells CASSLFGTGVQYNEQFF. In DNA form, the CDR3 reads TGTGCCAGCAGTTTATTTGGGACAGGGGTCCAATACAATGAGCAGTTCTTC.

The chain is built from TRBV7-2 and TRBJ1-4, with a possible D match to TRBD1 (5 bases). Deletions cut 6 bases from V and 10 bases from J, with 18 bases between. The germline V gene has CDR1 SGHTA and CDR2 FQGNSA. The CDR3 runs 14 residues. The CDR3 region is CASRPDGGPGKLFF. The CDR3 bases are TGTGCCAGCAGACCAGACGGGGGTCCCGGAAAACTGTTTTTT.

The chain is built from TRBV25-1 and TRBJ1-5; TRBD1 aligns across 10 bases. From germline, CDR1 is MGHDK and CDR2 SYGVNS. CDR3 length: 17 residues. V shed 5 bases and J 0 bases; nucleotides not matched to a gene: 7. CDR3 sequence reads: CASSSGTGDYSNQPQHF. The CDR3 DNA follows: TGTGCCAGCAGTTCCGGGACAGGGGACTATAGCAATCAGCCCCAGCATTTT.

The chain employs TRBV10-3 and TRBJ1-1, with TRBD1 identical over 8 bases. V trimming: 4 bases; J trimming: 5 bases; junction bases outside the gene matches: 6. From germline, CDR1 is ENHRY and CDR2 SYGVKD. This CDR3 comprises 14 residues. The CDR3 spells CAISATGVGTEAFF. The DNA of the CDR3 is TGTGCCATCAGTGCGACAGGGGTCGGGACTGAAGCTTTCTTT.

V and J are TRBV5-6 and TRBJ2-5; 9 nucleotides line up with TRBD2. The CDR3 has 16 amino acids. V was clipped by 4 bases and J by 3 bases; unmatched bases: 10. CDR1 is SGHDT and CDR2 is YYEEEE in the germline V gene. For the CDR3, the DNA is TGTGCCAGCAGCAAGGACGGACTAGCGACTAAAGAGACCCAGTACTTC. The encoded protein is CASSKDGLATKETQYF.

The V gene is TRBV29-1, the J gene TRBJ1-1; D gene ambiguous. The length of the CDR3 is 16 residues. Trimming took 0 bases from V and 2 from J, leaving 16 bases between them. CDR1 is SQVTM and CDR2 is ANQGSEA in the germline V gene. Here the CDR3 reads CSVEERKGAINTEAFF. DNA for the CDR3: TGCAGCGTTGAAGAGAGAAAGGGAGCGATAAACACTGAAGCTTTCTTT.

The chain employs TRBV3-1 (or the pseudogene TRBV3-2) and TRBJ2-7; 7 bases fit TRBD1. This CDR3 contains 14 residues. Germline loops: CDR1 LGHDT, CDR2 YNNKEL (reference sequence). The V gene end was trimmed by 1 base and the J gene end by 9 bases; junction bases not matched to a gene: 9. CDR3 nucleotide sequence: TGTGCCAGCAGCCAAGCCGCAGGGGGAGTGGGGCAGTACTTC. Its translation: CASSQAAGGVGQYF.

The chain has TRBV5-4 and TRBJ2-1; D is uncertain. Germline CDR1 and CDR2: SGHNT and YYREEE (reference sequence). This CDR3 spans 14 amino acids. V shed 2 bases and J shed 9 bases, with 15 bases lying between them. DNA of the CDR3: TGTGCCAGCAGCTTCTCAGCGACTGAAATTGAGCAGTTCTTC. Encoded protein: CASSFSATEIEQFF.

The chain joins TRBV5-6 to TRBJ2-7, with D tentatively TRBD1 (6 bases). The CDR3 length is 16 residues. Germline loops: CDR1 SGHDT, CDR2 YYEEEE. Trimming shortened V by 4 bases and J by 0 bases, and 17 bases separated the two germline ends. Written as DNA, the CDR3 is TGTGCCAGCAGCCGGACGAACACAGGGTTCTCCTACGAGCAGTACTTC. Protein sequence: CASSRTNTGFSYEQYF.

The rearrangement uses TRBV4-2 and TRBJ2-2; weak D call: TRBD1 (6 bases). This CDR3 contains 16 residues. The germline V gene has CDR1 LGHNA and CDR2 YNFKEQ. Between the trimmed V and J ends, which lost 3 bases and 1 base, there was a span of 12 bases. This chain's CDR3 is CASSQWGLGNTGELFF. In nucleotides, the CDR3 is TGTGCCAGCAGCCAGTGGGGGCTAGGGAACACCGGGGAGCTGTTTTTT.

In its sample, this clone was seen once. This sequence joins TRBV14 and TRBJ2-2; D gene unclear. V gave up 1 base and J gave up 5 bases, with 11 bases separating them. CDR1 is SGHDN, CDR2 FVKESK, per germline. The CDR3 runs to 15 residues. CDR3 in DNA: TGTGCCAGCAGCCAAGGGGCTATTCGAACCGGGGAGCTGTTTTTT. Its translation is CASSQGAIRTGELFF.

V is TRBV6-5 and J is TRBJ2-2; 8 bases align to TRBD2. The ends lost 9 bases at V and 2 bases at J; junction bases unmatched: 8. Germline loops: CDR1 MNHEY, CDR2 SVGAGI. This CDR3 has 15 amino acids. The CDR3 DNA follows: TGTGCCAGTTACCGTGGACTAGCAAACACCGGGGAGCTGTTTTTT. Translating it yields CASYRGLANTGELFF.

This sequence joins TRBV12-3 or TRBV12-4 and TRBJ2-3; 8 nucleotides match TRBD1. After removal of 3 bases from V and 6 bases from J, the junction contained 2 bases not matched to a gene. CDR3 size: 13 residues. The DNA of the CDR3 is TGTGCCAGCAGTTTTCAGGGGGCGGATACGCAGTATTTT. Residues: CASSFQGADTQYF.

The V call is TRBV5-1, the J call TRBJ1-2, with TRBD1 as a possible D gene (6 bases). Germline V gives CDR1 SGHRS, CDR2 YFSETQ. V was cut by 9 bases and J by 0 bases, with 18 bases left in between. The CDR3 sequence is 15 residues long. The CDR3, as DNA: TGCGCCACCGCAGCAGGGGCCGGAACTAACTATGGCTACACCTTC. This encodes CATAAGAGTNYGYTF.

The rearrangement uses TRBV7-9 and TRBJ2-1; 7 positions agree with TRBD2. CDR1 is SEHNR and CDR2 is FQNEAQ in the germline V gene (reference sequence). The CDR3 covers 13 residues. J was trimmed by 5 bases and V by 8 bases; bases with no gene match: 6. In nucleotides, the CDR3 is TGTGCCAGCGGGCTAGCGGCCAACAATGAGCAGTTCTTC. It codes for CASGLAANNEQFF.

V gene TRBV5-1 combines with J gene TRBJ1-2; 9 positions match TRBD1. Germline V gives CDR1 SGHRS, CDR2 YFSETQ. The V segment lost 4 bases and the J segment 6 bases; nucleotides outside the gene matches: 10. The CDR3 totals 15 residues. DNA of the CDR3: TGCGCCAGCAGCAAATTCGGGACAGGGAAGGATGGCTACACCTTC. Amino acids: CASSKFGTGKDGYTF.

The genes are TRBV10-3 and TRBJ2-3; the match to TRBD1 covers 9 bases. The CDR3 totals 15 residues. The germline V gene encodes CDR1 ENHRY and CDR2 SYGVKD. With 2 bases clipped from V and 5 bases from J, the junction kept 5 bases outside the gene matches. CDR3 in DNA: TGTGCCATCAGTGAGCCGGGACAGGGAGGAGATACGCAGTATTTT. Amino acid sequence: CAISEPGQGGDTQYF.

This clone was picked up a small number of times. The rearrangement joins TRBV4-1 to TRBJ2-7, with 10 bases aligning to TRBD2. The V and J ends lost 6 bases and 4 bases, in that order; junction bases with no gene match: 21. This CDR3 is built from 19 residues. CDR1 MGHRA and CDR2 YSYEKL come from the germline V gene. CDR3 sequence reads: CASRKLPGASGSWLYEQYF. The CDR3 nucleotides are TGCGCCAGCAGAAAGCTTCCTGGGGCTAGCGGGAGTTGGTTGTACGAGCAGTACTTC.

The V call is TRBV4-3, the J call TRBJ2-1; 9 nucleotides line up with TRBD2. The CDR3 is 16 amino acids. V was clipped by 0 bases and J by 7 bases; unmatched bases: 7. The germline gives CDR1 LGHNA, CDR2 YSLEER. CDR3 DNA sequence: TGCGCCAGCAGCCAAGATAAGAGCGGGAGGTCTAATGAGCAGTTCTTC. It specifies CASSQDKSGRSNEQFF.